The clone carrying this T cell receptor (beta chain) was seen ten or more times. The CDR3 runs to 13 residues. Looked up from germline, CDR1 is LNHDA and CDR2 is SQIVND (reference sequence). Trimming left V 5 bases short and J 0 bases short, with 8 bases between. TRB rearrangements were amplified by multiplex PCR with BIOMED2 TRB-A/B primers. Each CDR3 protein gets one entry after TCRdb re-called the multiplex PCR reads with MiXCR. The sample contains about 17,000 distinct CDR3 sequences, 25% to 35% of which appear only once. This entry comes from a study of T and B cells in COVID-19 patients. Blood genomic DNA input for TRB amplification was roughly 230-550 ng.

The V gene is TRBV19, the J gene TRBJ2-7; D may correspond to TRBD1 or TRBD2 (5 bases each). The sequenced material came from blood. The receptor comes from a human donor who had recovered from COVID-19. This chain's CDR3 is CASSAGGSYEQYF. CDR3 nucleotides: TGTGCCAGTAGTGCTGGGGGCTCCTACGAGCAGTACTTC. The full variable domain, its missing parts supplied by reference TRBV19 and TRBJ2-7, is DGGITQSPKYLFRKEGQNVTLSCEQNLNHDAMYWYRQDPGQGLRLIYYSQIVNDFQKGDIAEGYSVSREKKESFPLTVTSAQKNPTAFYLCASSAGGSYEQYFGPGTRLTVT.